The clone carrying this T cell receptor beta chain came up a few times. Amplified TCR beta CDR3 regions were obtained using RNA transcripts as template. Following a first-round RT-PCR that used HTBI primers, a second-round multiplex PCR was carried out. TCRdb re-analysed the multiplex PCR reads in MiXCR, keeping a single row per CDR3 protein. The sample has roughly 51,000 distinct CDR3 sequences; 50% to 65% are singletons. This sample was taken from a study of Graves' ophthalmopathy and Graves' hyperthyroidism. Germline CDR1 reads DFQATT; CDR2 reads SNEGSKA (reference sequence). This CDR3 has 13 amino acids. After removal of 5 bases from V and 4 bases from J, the junction contained 4 bases not matched to a gene.

Input material: peripheral blood. The chain uses TRBV20-1 and TRBJ2-1; 8 nucleotides line up with TRBD2. This sequence was found in an adult man with Graves' ophthalmopathy. CDR3 bases: TGCAGTGCTCTTAGCGGGACATACAATGAGCAGTTCTTC. The encoded protein is CSALSGTYNEQFF.